A selection of T cell receptor beta chains follows, all from one sample in a study of cytomegalovirus exposure and HLA in healthy donors. Profiled with immunoSEQ multiplex PCR; TCRdb holds only in-frame clones, not every one. The sample shows over 90,000 clones, around 60% of them seen only once. Source material: PBMCs. Receptors were obtained from a woman in her forties or fifties in good health and CMV-seronegative. The CDR3 runs from the conserved cysteine through the conserved F or W. The order of the fields is CDR3 protein, V gene, J gene.

cdr3_aa: CASSLVWGGGNQPQHF; v_call: TRBV7-2; j_call: TRBJ1-5
cdr3_aa: CASSPDTYGYTF; v_call: TRBV2; j_call: TRBJ1-2
cdr3_aa: CASSNQGLLNYGYTF; v_call: TRBV19; j_call: TRBJ1-2
cdr3_aa: CASSPRGGMYEQYF; v_call: TRBV27; j_call: TRBJ2-7
cdr3_aa: CASSPTWDRYTEAFF; v_call: TRBV6-1; j_call: TRBJ1-1
cdr3_aa: CSVDPSGGYGYTF; v_call: TRBV29-1; j_call: TRBJ1-2
cdr3_aa: CASSLGGNAGDTQYF; v_call: TRBV5-1; j_call: TRBJ2-3
cdr3_aa: CATSRDLTGELFF; v_call: TRBV15; j_call: TRBJ2-2
cdr3_aa: CASSQARDRGIKYEQYF; v_call: TRBV4-1; j_call: TRBJ2-7
cdr3_aa: CASSPRTPSTDTQYF; v_call: TRBV18; j_call: TRBJ2-3
cdr3_aa: CASSVLGQPQHF; v_call: TRBV6-1; j_call: TRBJ1-5
cdr3_aa: CATSSGGYTDTQYF; v_call: TRBV5-1; j_call: TRBJ2-3
cdr3_aa: CASSNQYRTRQEVGSPLHF; v_call: TRBV19; j_call: TRBJ1-6
cdr3_aa: CASSSQGSSGNTIYF; v_call: TRBV5-1; j_call: TRBJ1-3
cdr3_aa: CASSPMTGFSTGANVLTF; v_call: TRBV18; j_call: TRBJ2-6
cdr3_aa: CASSYVGQGGSPLHF; v_call: TRBV6-5; j_call: TRBJ1-6
cdr3_aa: CASSQRTGPYEQYF; v_call: TRBV23-1; j_call: TRBJ2-7
cdr3_aa: CASSSRDNYEQYF; v_call: TRBV7-6; j_call: TRBJ2-7
cdr3_aa: CASIREGSEFF; v_call: TRBV6-5; j_call: TRBJ2-1
cdr3_aa: CASSLAGEQFF; v_call: TRBV7-8; j_call: TRBJ2-1